This TCR beta chain is drawn from a study of blood T cell repertoires in COVID-19. Overall study context: The cDNA or gDNA used as material had been derived from T cells, B-cell-depleted T cells, or PBMCs.

Only in-frame clones appear in the TCRdb table, and some are missing; sequencing was by immunoSEQ multiplex PCR. Among approximately 140,000 clones listed, around 84% were seen once. The CDR3 contains 15 residues. V lost 2 bases, J lost 6 bases, and 7 bases stayed unmatched. Looked up from germline, CDR1 is LGHDT and CDR2 is YNNKEL (reference sequence). The chain combines TRBV3-1 (or the pseudogene TRBV3-2) with TRBJ1-2, with 9 bases matching TRBD1. The sequenced sample consisted of peripheral blood. This TCR was sampled from a man aged 65 to 85 with acute or convalescent COVID-19. Here the CDR3 reads CASSQPLGTGNGYTF. The CDR3 DNA sequence: TGTGCCAGCAGCCAACCCCTGGGGACAGGGAATGGCTACACCTTC.